Presented here are 30 T cell receptor beta chains from one specimen sequenced in a study of tumor and adjacent non-tumor tissue in lung cancer. No cell sorting was done before RNA was extracted from the tissue. The library came from three nested PCR rounds adapted from ARM-PCR protocols. TCRdb re-derived calls from the multiplex PCR reads in MiXCR, one entry per CDR3 protein. Of about 82,000 distinct CDR3 sequences listed, 77% are singletons. Sequencing was performed on lung tumor tissue. Receptor source: a woman in her forties or fifties with non-small cell lung cancer.

This rearrangement joins TRBV5-1 to TRBJ2-7, with TRBD2 matching 7 bases. With 3 bases clipped from V and 3 bases from J, the junction kept 15 bases outside the gene matches. Germline V CDR1 and CDR2: SGHRS, YFSETQ. The CDR3 is 17 amino acids. As DNA, the CDR3 is TGCGCCAGCAGCTCGACTAGCTGGAGTAATCATTTCTACGAGCAGTACTTC. Translated: CASSSTSWSNHFYEQYF.

The chain's CDR3 is CASDRQQGSKQYV. As DNA, the CDR3 is TGTGCCAGCGATAGACAACAGGGCAGCAAGCAGTACGTC. The chain recombines TRBV6-1 with TRBJ2-7; maybe TRBD1 (6 bases). The length of the CDR3 is 13 residues. CDR1 and CDR2 (germline): MNHNS, SASEGT. With 8 bases removed from V and 8 bases from J, the gap between germline ends came to 19 bases.

With regard to this clonotype: Here the CDR3 omits its conserved ending phenylalanine or tryptophan, so a read error is the likely source. The CDR3 loop is CVISATEQETQYS. CDR3 in DNA: TGTGTCATCAGTGCTACGGAACAAGAGACTCAGTACTCC. The chain carries TRBV10-3 and TRBJ2-5, with D unresolved. The germline gives CDR1 ENHRY, CDR2 SYGVKD. This CDR3 is built from 13 residues.

This clonotype occurred once. The V gene is TRBV4-1, the J gene TRBJ2-2; tentatively, D is TRBD2 (6 bases). V was clipped by 8 bases and J by 1 base, with 11 bases between them. The CDR3 loop spans 14 amino acids. Germline CDR1 is MGHRA and CDR2 is YSYEKL. The CDR3 loop is CASRMTRNTGELFF. The CDR3 coding sequence is TGCGCCAGCCGCATGACTAGGAACACCGGGGAGCTGTTTTTT.

This clonotype was seen repeatedly, ten times or more. This rearrangement joins TRBV28 to TRBJ1-1; a possible D gene is TRBD1 (6 bases). This CDR3 spans 15 amino acids. Germline CDR1 and CDR2: MDHEN and SYDVKM. The germline V and J ends were trimmed by 0 bases and 10 bases, with 18 bases remaining between them. This CDR3 is CASSLWNREDIGAFF. CDR3 nucleotides: TGTGCCAGCAGTTTATGGAACAGGGAAGATATTGGAGCTTTCTTT.

Remarks on this clonotype: A much larger clone is a single base away; this may be a read error. The CDR3 does not end in the conserved phenylalanine or tryptophan, so this is likely a read error. The chain employs TRBV25-1 and TRBJ1-2; D possibly corresponds to TRBD1 (6 bases). The CDR3 extends over 11 amino acids. V lost 6 bases and J 8 bases, leaving 10 bases between the germline ends. Germline CDR1 and CDR2: MGHDK and SYGVNS. CDR3 in amino acids: CASRFGGGYTL. CDR3 bases: TGTGCCAGCAGGTTTGGGGGCGGCTACACCCTC.

Turning to this clonotype: At one boundary the junction diverges from the germline segment, which might be a read error. V is TRBV5-1 and J is TRBJ2-2; 7 bases fit TRBD1. Germline CDR1 is SGHRS and CDR2 is YFSETQ. This CDR3 is 14 amino acids long. In nucleotides, the CDR3 is TGCGCCAACAGCAGAGGACAGGTACCCGAGGAGCTGTTTTTT. Translation gives CANSRGQVPEELFF.

Remarks on this clonotype: Sequence at one end of the junction differs from germline and may be a read error. The chain joins TRBV10-3 to TRBJ2-1; 8 bases map to TRBD2. The CDR3 extends over 15 amino acids. Germline V gives CDR1 ENHRY, CDR2 SYGVKD. CDR3 coding DNA: TGTGACACTCTGCCTAGCGGGTCGCTAGGTAATGAGCTGTTCTTC. It encodes CDTLPSGSLGNELFF.

This CDR3 reads CASSYAGQFEIDISPLHF. The CDR3 coding sequence is TGTGCCAGCAGTTACGCCGGACAGTTTGAGATCGATATTTCACCCCTCCACTTT. The chain links TRBV6-2 or TRBV6-3 to TRBJ1-6; tentative D call: TRBD1 (6 bases). Trimming stripped 2 bases from V and 9 bases from J, with 23 bases between. The CDR3 sequence is 18 residues long. The germline CDR1 and CDR2 sequences are MNHEY and SVGEGT.

Worth noting for this clonotype: One base away lies a much larger clone, so this may be a sequencing read error. This rearrangement joins TRBV7-9 to TRBJ2-3; D possibly corresponds to TRBD1 (6 bases). The CDR3 has 17 amino acids. Germline V gene data show CDR1 as SEHNR and CDR2 as FQNEAQ (reference sequence). The DNA of the CDR3 is TGTGCCAGCAGTCCCAGTCATCGGACAGAGAGCACAGATAAGCAGTATTTT. It is translated as CASSPSHRTESTDKQYF.

As regards this clonotype: This is likely a read error, given that the CDR3 carries no conserved phenylalanine or tryptophan at its end. This chain joins TRBV6-1 and TRBJ2-3, with 11 bases that match TRBD2. Germline values: CDR1 MNHNS, CDR2 SASEGT. The CDR3 is made up of 16 amino acids. The CDR3 here is CAGSETLAGGRDTQYV. DNA of the CDR3: TGTGCCGGCAGCGAGACCTTAGCGGGAGGGCGCGATACGCAGTATGTT.

The V call is TRBV6-1, the J call TRBJ2-1, with D possibly TRBD2 on 6 matching bases. This CDR3 has 18 residues. Germline V CDR1 and CDR2: MNHNS, SASEGT. V lost 9 bases and J 11 bases, leaving 35 bases between the germline ends. CDR3 in DNA: TGTGCCAGTAGTCTAACCTTGGCGGGATCCCCTCCGGACGGTAAGCAGTTCTTC. Amino acids: CASSLTLAGSPPDGKQFF.

On this clonotype: The germline gene is not matched at one end of the junction; a read error may be the cause. The rearrangement joins TRBV11-2 to TRBJ1-5; unclear D gene. CDR1 is SGHAT and CDR2 is FQNNGV in the germline V gene. This CDR3 spans 15 amino acids. The CDR3 reads CASNFDGLSNQSQQF. CDR3 sequence (DNA): TGTGCCAGCAACTTTGATGGATTGAGCAATCAGTCCCAGCAATTT.

A note on this clonotype: At one of its ends the junction is not consistent with the germline gene, which may arise from a read error. The chain combines TRBV11-2 with TRBJ2-7; possibly TRBD1 for D (5 bases). This CDR3 has 13 amino acids. Per germline, CDR1 SGHAT and CDR2 FQNNGV. The CDR3 nucleotides read TGTGTCAGCAGCTTGAAAACAGGAGCCGAGCAATACTTC. Translating gives CVSSLKTGAEQYF.

There are many counts of this clonotype. The CDR3 sequence: CASSPTGMTETQYF. CDR3 nucleotides: TGCGCCAGCAGTCCGACAGGGATGACCGAGACCCAGTACTTC. The chain joins TRBV10-1 to TRBJ2-5, with 7 bases identical to TRBD1. J lost 5 bases, V lost 5 bases, and 8 bases had no gene match. This CDR3 has 14 residues. Germline V gene lookup returns CDR1 WNHNN and CDR2 SYGVQD (reference sequence).

The chain employs TRBV12-3 or TRBV12-4 and TRBJ2-2; a possible D gene is TRBD2 (5 bases). Trimming cost V 6 bases and J 5 bases, with 22 bases left between them. The CDR3 loop spans 17 amino acids. This CDR3 is CASSGLSEAPGTGELFF. The CDR3 DNA sequence: TGTGCCAGCAGCGGGCTCAGCGAGGCTCCGGGGACCGGGGAGCTGTTTTTT.

A note on this clonotype: Mismatch with germline at one junction end may stem from a read error. This chain uses TRBV6-5 with TRBJ1-2; D is unresolved. The CDR3 spans 14 residues. CDR1 is MNHEY and CDR2 is SVGAGI in the germline V gene. This CDR3 is CASSYSRQGSGYAF. The CDR3, as DNA: TGTGCCAGCAGTTATTCGCGTCAAGGGAGTGGCTACGCCTTC.

The genes are TRBV4-1 and TRBJ2-1; 7 positions agree with TRBD2. V was pared by 11 bases and J by 9 bases, with 10 bases of the junction left unmatched. The CDR3 totals 12 residues. Germline-derived CDR1 and CDR2 are MGHRA and YSYEKL. This CDR3 reads CAGSQGRGEQFF. DNA of the CDR3: TGCGCCGGTAGCCAAGGGAGGGGTGAGCAGTTCTTC.

This clonotype came up many times. A read error may account for a junction end that differs from germline. This chain joins TRBV5-4 and TRBJ2-1; 7 nucleotides agree with TRBD1. Per germline, CDR1 SGHNT and CDR2 YYREEE (reference sequence). The CDR3 spans 15 residues. CDR3 bases: TGTGCCAGCAGTTCCCCGACAGGGCCCTACGATGAGCAGTTCTTC. Its translation is CASSSPTGPYDEQFF.

Turning to this clonotype: A much larger clonotype is one base distant, so this may be a read error. This chain uses TRBV20-1 with TRBJ2-5, with D unresolved. The germline V gene encodes CDR1 DFQATT and CDR2 SNEGSKA (reference sequence). The CDR3 sequence is 14 residues long. V was pared by 4 bases and J by 5 bases, with 17 bases between. The CDR3 loop is CSAKALGSEETQYF. CDR3 nucleotides: TGCAGTGCTAAGGCGTTAGGTAGTGAGGAGACCCAGTACTTC.

For this clonotype: An end of the junction does not agree with germline; a read error may underlie this. This chain links TRBV6-2 or TRBV6-3 with TRBJ2-1, with TRBD2 matching over 7 bases. Germline CDR1 MNHEY, CDR2 SVGEGT. This CDR3 comprises 18 residues. The CDR3 DNA follows: TGTGCCAGCAACGACAGAGGGCTAGCGGAGGGTTCCTACAATGAGCAGTCCTTC. Its protein product is CASNDRGLAEGSYNEQSF.

The rearrangement uses TRBV6-5 and TRBJ2-3; 12 bases are a match to TRBD2. The CDR3 totals 16 residues. Per the germline V gene, CDR1 is MNHEY and CDR2 is SVGAGI. The CDR3 protein is CARRILAGGSTDTQYF. CDR3 sequence (DNA): TGTGCTAGAAGAATACTAGCGGGAGGAAGCACAGATACGCAGTATTTT.

This clonotype has at least ten counts. The chain uses TRBV13 and TRBJ1-6; possible D gene TRBD1, 5 bases. The V end was cut by 5 bases, the J end by 9 bases, with 20 bases between. This CDR3 has 16 residues. The germline gives CDR1 PRHDT, CDR2 FYEKMQ (reference sequence). The CDR3 region is CASSNTEGPRGSPLHF. Written as DNA, the CDR3 is TGTGCCAGCAGCAATACGGAGGGCCCTAGGGGTTCACCCCTCCACTTT.

Concerning this clonotype itself: This CDR3 is missing its conserved last phenylalanine or tryptophan, likely due to a read error. It is unclear where the CDR3 begins or ends on the DNA, so no DNA is shown, and the CDR3 is as TCRdb lists it. The J gene is TRBJ1-6, the V gene TRBV30; TRBD1, the table's D call, lacks a check against the DNA. CDR1 is GTSNPN and CDR2 is SVGIG in the germline V gene (reference sequence). The CDR3 sequence runs 13 residues, both termini included. CDR3 in amino acids: CACRGEYNSPLHL.

To note about this clonotype: One end of the junction varies from germline; a read error may be responsible. The V gene is TRBV2, the J gene TRBJ1-2; a possible D gene is TRBD1 (6 bases). The CDR3 covers 13 residues. Germline-derived CDR1 and CDR2 are SNHLY and FYNNEI. CDR3 region: CVSRPEGGNDCTF. DNA of the CDR3: TGTGTCAGCAGGCCAGAGGGGGGTAACGACTGCACCTTC.

This clonotype showed up many times. This sequence joins TRBV28 and TRBJ2-7; D is unclear. The CDR3 loop spans 11 amino acids. CDR1 MDHEN and CDR2 SYDVKM come from the germline V gene. V gave up 4 bases and J gave up 6 bases, with 7 bases separating them. CDR3 sequence (DNA): TGTGCCAGCAGTTCTCCCCGCGAGCAGTACTTC. This codes for CASSSPREQYF. The full variable domain, in which reference TRBV28 and TRBJ2-7 provide the parts outside the CDR3, is DVKVTQSSRYLVKRTGEKVFLECVQDMDHENMFWYRQDPGLGLRLIYFSYDVKMKEKGDIPEGYSVSREKKERFSLILESASTNQTSMYLCASSSPREQYFGPGTRLTVT.

A word on this clonotype: Given the absence of the conserved phenylalanine or tryptophan at the CDR3 end, a read error is likely. The V gene is TRBV12-3 or TRBV12-4, the J gene TRBJ2-7; D unclear. The CDR3 totals 15 residues. Trimming left V 10 bases short and J 3 bases short, with 22 bases between. Written as DNA, the CDR3 is TGTGCCAACACTCAAGCCCAGAGGAAGGACTACGAGCAGTACTCC. Its translation is CANTQAQRKDYEQYS.

Comments on this clonotype: One junction end does not reproduce the germline sequence, and a read error may be involved. The chain couples TRBV12-3 or TRBV12-4 to TRBJ1-2; no definite D call. The CDR3 is 13 residues long. Written as DNA, the CDR3 is TGTGCCAACAGTTTGGGGTATAACTATGGCTACACCTTC. Its protein is CANSLGYNYGYTF.

In its sample, this clonotype was seen many times. The V and J genes are TRBV12-3 or TRBV12-4 and TRBJ1-2; no reliable D call. V gave up 1 base and J gave up 7 bases, with 13 bases separating them. The CDR3 sequence is 14 residues long. The CDR3 loop reads CASSLGRSAVGYTF. In DNA, the CDR3 is TGTGCCAGCAGTTTAGGCAGGTCAGCGGTTGGCTACACCTTC.

On this clonotype: This could be a read error, since a much larger clone is one nucleotide away. The chain has TRBV20-1 and TRBJ1-1; perhaps TRBD1 as D (6 bases). Germline lookup yields CDR1 DFQATT and CDR2 SNEGSKA (reference sequence). The CDR3 extends over 15 amino acids. DNA of the CDR3: TGCAGTGCTAGATCGAGGACAGACTCCTACACTGAAGCTTCCTTT. It is translated as CSARSRTDSYTEASF.